One and the same sample provided the 13 T cell receptor beta chains below, sequenced in a study of response to subunit inactivated influenza vaccine. Each CDR3 protein gets one entry after TCRdb re-called the RT-PCR reads with MiXCR. Of some 640,000 distinct CDR3 sequences listed, over 11% are singletons. Sequencing was performed on PBMCs from blood, taken roughly 2 weeks before vaccination. The receptors come from a man between 45 and 60 years old who received an inactivated influenza vaccine.

The J gene is TRBJ2-4, the V gene TRBV28; the D is unclear. V lost 3 bases to trimming and J lost 0 bases, with 9 bases between them. Germline V gives CDR1 MDHEN, CDR2 SYDVKM. This CDR3 contains 15 residues. CDR3: CASSFGWEAKNIQYF. The CDR3 coding sequence is TGTGCCAGCAGTTTCGGTTGGGAAGCCAAAAACATTCAGTACTTC.

Ten or more counts support this clonotype. The chain has TRBV5-1 and TRBJ2-3; D remains ambiguous. V was cut by 7 bases and J by 5 bases, with 8 bases left in between. Germline V gene data show CDR1 as SGHRS and CDR2 as YFSETQ. CDR3 length equals 11 residues. CDR3 DNA sequence: TGCGCCAGCTCTAGGCAAGATACGCAGTATTTT. Translated: CASSRQDTQYF.

V is TRBV4-2 and J is TRBJ1-2, with TRBD1 identical over 12 bases. Germline CDR1 and CDR2: LGHNA and YNFKEQ. Trimming took 1 base from V and 7 from J; bases not matched to a gene: 4. This CDR3 has 15 amino acids. The CDR3 is CASSQVGTGGSGYTF. CDR3 in DNA: TGTGCCAGCAGCCAAGTGGGGACAGGGGGCTCTGGCTACACCTTC.

This clonotype appeared a few times. This chain connects TRBV6-1 to TRBJ1-1; 7 positions agree with TRBD1. The trim removed 6 bases at V and 6 bases at J, leaving 13 bases unmatched. The CDR3 covers 15 residues. CDR1 is MNHNS and CDR2 is SASEGT in the germline V gene. DNA for the CDR3: TGTGCCAGCAGACGGGAGGGACAGCCAAGGGCTGAAGCTTTCTTT. Amino acid sequence: CASRREGQPRAEAFF.

This chain joins TRBV11-2 and TRBJ2-7, with D uncertain. The CDR3 is made up of 14 amino acids. Trimming removed 1 base from V and 3 bases from J, with 10 bases in between. The V gene's germline CDR1 is SGHAT and CDR2 FQNNGV. CDR3 loop: CASSLAFQNYEQYF. The CDR3 region has the DNA TGTGCCAGCAGCTTAGCGTTTCAGAACTACGAGCAGTACTTC.

This clonotype has at least ten counts. J is TRBJ1-4 and V is TRBV6-1; weak D call: TRBD1 (5 bases). This CDR3 is built from 14 residues. CDR1 is MNHNS, CDR2 SASEGT, per germline. Deletions cut 8 bases from V and 2 bases from J, with 12 bases between. The CDR3 is CASGRQTTNEKLFF. The CDR3 DNA sequence: TGTGCCAGCGGGCGACAGACCACTAATGAAAAACTGTTTTTT.

The chain carries TRBV24-1 and TRBJ2-5, with 8 positions matching TRBD1. The junction had 2 bases not matched to a gene; V was cut back by 3 bases and J by 0 bases. CDR1 is KGHDR and CDR2 is SFDVKD in the germline V gene. The CDR3 spans 15 residues. CDR3 sequence (DNA): TGTGCCACCAGTGATCTGGACAGGGACCAAGAGACCCAGTACTTC. Translating gives CATSDLDRDQETQYF.

This clonotype was counted at least ten times. The chain recombines TRBV28 with TRBJ1-5, with a tentative D call TRBD1 (6 bases). V was clipped by 5 bases and J by 6 bases, with 11 bases between them. Per germline, CDR1 MDHEN and CDR2 SYDVKM. CDR3 size: 13 residues. The CDR3: CASSRQAAQPQHF. The CDR3 DNA is TGTGCCAGCAGTCGACAGGCGGCTCAGCCCCAGCATTTT.

In its sample, this clonotype was seen a few times. V and J are TRBV15 and TRBJ2-1; 7 nucleotides line up with TRBD1. The CDR3 extends over 14 amino acids. V shed 2 bases, J shed 7 bases, and the junction held 5 bases outside the gene matches. Germline V gene data show CDR1 as LNHNV and CDR2 as YYDKDF (reference sequence). The CDR3 spells CATSRRQGRNEQFF. Here the CDR3 DNA reads TGTGCCACCAGCAGACGACAGGGCCGGAATGAGCAGTTCTTC.

The chain's CDR3 is CASSDGNTANQPQHF. CDR3 nucleotide sequence: TGTGCCAGCAGTGACGGTAACACCGCCAATCAGCCCCAGCATTTT. The chain employs TRBV6-1 and TRBJ1-5; D ambiguous. In germline, CDR1 is MNHNS, CDR2 SASEGT. V was shortened by 3 bases and J by 3 bases, with 12 bases between the two germline ends. The CDR3 length is 15 residues.

For this clonotype: At one boundary the junction diverges from the germline segment, which might be a read error. The rearrangement uses TRBV6-1 and TRBJ2-5; D gene unclear. CDR3 size: 14 residues. CDR1 MNHNS and CDR2 SASEGT come from the germline V gene. The CDR3 region is CGSMTRWAQETQYF. The CDR3 DNA sequence: TGTGGCAGCATGACGCGGTGGGCGCAAGAGACCCAGTACTTC.

This clonotype showed up many times. The chain is built from TRBV18 and TRBJ2-7; TRBD1 matches at 10 bases. The CDR3 consists of 13 residues. Germline V gene sequence: CDR1 KGHSH, CDR2 LQKENI. V was clipped by 2 bases and J by 8 bases; unmatched bases: 3. Here the CDR3 DNA reads TGTGCCAGCTCACCAAAGGACAGGGGGAAGCAGTACTTC. Protein product: CASSPKDRGKQYF.

This sequence joins TRBV12-3 or TRBV12-4 and TRBJ1-6; D gene unclear. V shed 2 bases and J shed 7 bases, with 15 bases lying between them. The CDR3 extends over 16 amino acids. CDR3 region: CASSLRLRDVNSPLHF. The CDR3 nucleotides read TGTGCCAGCAGTTTAAGGTTGAGAGACGTGAATTCACCCCTCCACTTT.